Shown below are 2 T cell receptor beta chains from a single sample sequenced in a study of chemoradiotherapy in HPV16-positive cancers. Profiled with immunoSEQ multiplex PCR; TCRdb holds only in-frame clones, not every one. In the table there are more than 1,200 clones, 55% to 75% of which are singletons. Sample: tumor tissue, taken from a patient who underwent chemoradiotherapy. These receptors were taken from a human donor with HPV-associated anogenital cancer.

The chain combines TRBV7-8 with TRBJ2-7, with 10 bases fitting TRBD2. The ends lost 5 bases at V and 9 bases at J; junction bases unmatched: 13. Germline values: CDR1 SGHVS, CDR2 FQNEAQ. The CDR3 runs to 15 residues. The CDR3 DNA sequence: TGTGCCAGCAGCCAACCCGGGACTAGCGCCTTTGGGCAGTACTTC. Translation: CASSQPGTSAFGQYF.

Worth noting for this clone: A junction end diverges from the germline sequence, so it may reflect a read error. This sequence joins TRBV6-1 and TRBJ2-3; 11 nucleotides line up with TRBD2. This CDR3 contains 16 residues. Germline CDR1 MNHNS, CDR2 SASEGT. DNA for the CDR3: TGTGCCAGCAGTGGGTGGTGGGGGATGGTGACTAGCGGGAAGGATTTT. Residues: CASSGWWGMVTSGKDF.